This T cell receptor (beta chain) was profiled in a study of shared clonotypes between healthy human individuals. Overall study: CD4 naive cells filled three plates per donor, CD4 memory three, CD8 naive two and CD8 memory one.

Method: immunoSEQ multiplex PCR; TCRdb's copy keeps in-frame clones and lacks some. The sample shows about 2.4 million clones, around nine tenths of them seen only once. Germline V CDR1 and CDR2: GTSNPN, SVGIG (reference sequence). Trimming cost V 3 bases and J 7 bases, with 12 bases left between them. This CDR3 is 12 amino acids long. V usage is TRBV30 and J usage is TRBJ1-2; a weak D match, TRBD1 (5 bases). The origin of this receptor is a man between 18 and 29 years old in good health. The sequenced material came from naive CD4+ T cells sorted from blood. This sample's subset: CD45RA+ positively selected. CDR3 residues: CAWREGAGGYTF. For the CDR3, the DNA is TGTGCCTGGAGAGAAGGGGCTGGTGGCTACACCTTC.